The present TCR beta chain was sequenced within a study of CD8+ T cells in alopecia areata. On the study more broadly: Percentage of affected scalp area was the basis on which treated patients' severity was scored. Study results and caveats: Lesional scalp, especially alopecia totalis/universalis, showed higher clonality than normal scalp.

The treatment denotes: oral pan-JAK inhibitor, 5-10 mg twice daily. T lymphocytes (CD4+ and CD8+) were sorted from PBMCs. Points on this clone: Its target is not known.

The CDR3 extends over 15 amino acids. Germline-derived CDR1 and CDR2 are SGHVS and FQNEAQ. V was pared by 5 bases and J by 0 bases, with 13 bases between. The authors extracted RNA and reverse transcribed it into cDNA as the sequencing template. The assay was immunoSEQ multiplex PCR, and TCRdb's table has in-frame clones only and misses some. Of more than 140,000 clones listed, around 83% were seen once; the top ten hold roughly an eighth. Source: CD8+ T cells sorted from blood, taken at week 4, from a patient treated with tofacitinib. This receptor was obtained from a human donor with alopecia areata. V is TRBV7-8 and J is TRBJ1-1; D is uncertain. The CDR3 protein is CASSTHSSLNTEAFF. For the CDR3, the DNA is TGTGCCAGCAGCACCCACTCTTCCTTGAACACTGAAGCTTTCTTT.